This is a list of T cell receptor beta chains from one sample in a study of T-cell memory formation after mild COVID-19. One entry per CDR3 protein, called by TCRdb with MiXCR from the 5' RACE reads. The data hold approximately 45,000 distinct CDR3 sequences, with approximately 7% observed a single time. The specimen was PBMCs or a T cell subset sorted from them (not recorded which). These receptors all come from an adult who had mild COVID-19 (a few samples of this study predate the infection). Cell type and time point are not known. CDR3s include the opening cysteine and the closing phenylalanine or tryptophan. A D gene is named only where the DNA matches it firmly. Clone size is given for some rows only: seen once, a few or many times, or a class if the clone is expanded.

J,D,size,length,V,CDR3,DNA
TRBJ1-1,NA,NA,14,TRBV2,CASSVKAGSTEAFF,TGTGCCAGCAGTGTCAAGGCAGGGAGCACCGAAGCTTTCTTT
TRBJ1-4,TRBD1,NA,15,TRBV12-3/TRBV12-4,CASSYSGGADEKLFF,TGTGCCAGCAGTTACTCAGGGGGCGCTGATGAAAAACTGTTTTTT
TRBJ2-6,NA,many,17,TRBV11-2,CASSLVFWGTGANVLTF,TGTGCCAGCAGCTTGGTCTTTTGGGGAACTGGGGCCAACGTCCTGACTTTC
TRBJ2-7,NA,NA,13,TRBV10-3,CAISDPGPYEQYF,TGTGCCATCAGTGATCCGGGACCCTACGAGCAGTACTTC
TRBJ2-1,NA,many,15,TRBV7-7,CASSLLGGSYNEQFF,TGTGCTAGCAGCTTACTAGGGGGCTCCTACAATGAGCAGTTCTTC
TRBJ2-3,TRBD1,NA,16,TRBV18,CASSPDRLKSTDTQYF,TGTGCCAGCTCACCGGACAGGCTCAAATCCACAGATACGCAGTATTTT
TRBJ2-1,TRBD2,many,15,TRBV12-3/TRBV12-4,CASSAAGSSYNEQFF,TGTGCCAGCAGCGCAGCGGGAAGCTCCTACAATGAGCAGTTCTTC
TRBJ2-7,TRBD1,NA,15,TRBV3-1,CASSPGTGYTYEQYF,TGTGCCAGCAGCCCCGGGACAGGGTACACCTACGAGCAGTACTTC
TRBJ1-1,NA,many,14,TRBV18,CASSPNRANTEAFF,TGTGCCAGCTCACCGAACAGGGCGAACACTGAAGCTTTCTTT
TRBJ2-3,TRBD2,many,14,TRBV29-1,CSVRLAGSTDTQYF,TGCAGCGTCCGACTAGCGGGGTCGACAGATACGCAGTATTTT
TRBJ2-5,NA,many,18,TRBV30,CAWSVPRRQARAQETQYF,TGTGCCTGGAGTGTACCCCGCAGACAAGCCCGGGCCCAAGAGACCCAGTACTTC
TRBJ1-1,NA,many,14,TRBV20-1,CSAREEGRGTEAFF,TGCAGTGCTAGAGAAGAGGGGCGAGGGACTGAAGCTTTCTTT
TRBJ1-2,NA,NA,14,TRBV6-5,CASSPGAANYGYTF,TGTGCCAGCAGCCCGGGAGCCGCTAACTATGGCTACACCTTC
TRBJ2-1,NA,NA,16,TRBV11-3,CASSLGGVWGRNEQFF,TGTGCCAGCAGCTTAGGGGGAGTGTGGGGCCGGAATGAGCAGTTCTTC
TRBJ1-5,TRBD1,many,14,TRBV5-1,CASSLRTGAQPQHF,TGCGCCAGCAGCTTGAGAACAGGGGCTCAGCCCCAGCATTTT
TRBJ1-1,NA,NA,18,TRBV12-3/TRBV12-4,CASSLVEFFGVLDTEAFF,TGTGCCAGCAGTTTAGTAGAGTTTTTCGGGGTTCTGGACACTGAAGCTTTCTTT
TRBJ1-2,NA,few,13,TRBV7-9,CASSLERSKGYTF,TGTGCCAGCAGCTTAGAGAGATCTAAGGGCTACACCTTC
TRBJ1-2,NA,NA,12,TRBV12-3/TRBV12-4,CASSRTGSGYTF,TGTGCCAGCAGTCGCACCGGGTCCGGCTACACCTTC
TRBJ1-5,NA,many,17,TRBV4-1,CASSQDGQYDSNQPQHF,TGCGCCAGCAGCCAAGACGGGCAGTACGATAGCAATCAGCCCCAGCATTTT
TRBJ1-5,NA,many,14,TRBV7-2,CASSPNSGDQPQHF,TGTGCCAGCAGCCCTAATTCGGGCGATCAGCCCCAGCATTTT
TRBJ2-2,NA,many,19,TRBV7-6,CASSSHLGGATTYTGELFF,TGTGCCAGCAGCTCCCACCTGGGGGGCGCAACTACCTACACCGGGGAGCTGTTTTTT
TRBJ2-7,NA,NA,14,TRBV20-1,CSASKRQWTYEQYF,TGCAGTGCTAGTAAAAGACAATGGACCTACGAGCAGTACTTC
TRBJ2-2,NA,many,14,TRBV7-2,CASSLSTNTGELFF,TGTGCCAGCAGCTTAAGCACGAACACCGGGGAGCTGTTTTTT
TRBJ1-1,NA,many,14,TRBV6-5,CASSPSTDSTEAFF,TGTGCCAGCAGTCCCTCGACAGACTCCACTGAAGCTTTCTTT
TRBJ2-1,TRBD1,few,17,TRBV4-2,CASSQDARDRGKNEQFF,TGTGCCAGCAGCCAAGATGCCCGGGACAGGGGAAAAAATGAGCAGTTCTTC
TRBJ1-5,TRBD1,NA,13,TRBV6-1,CASKTGNNQPQHF,TGTGCCAGCAAGACAGGGAATAATCAGCCCCAGCATTTT
TRBJ2-7,NA,many,15,TRBV12-3/TRBV12-4,CASTNGISSSYEQYF,TGTGCCAGCACCAATGGGATATCGAGCTCCTACGAGCAGTACTTC
TRBJ2-3,NA,many,17,TRBV6-5,CASSYGGTVPSTDTQYF,TGTGCCAGCAGTTACGGGGGGACAGTGCCTAGCACAGATACGCAGTATTTT
TRBJ2-4,TRBD1,NA,18,TRBV19,CASSFGTVGVLAKNIQYF,TGTGCCAGTAGTTTTGGGACAGTTGGTGTATTAGCCAAAAACATTCAGTACTTC
TRBJ2-7,NA,few,14,TRBV6-2/TRBV6-3,CATQNDPSSYEQYF,TGTGCCACTCAAAACGACCCGAGCTCCTACGAGCAGTACTTC
TRBJ2-1,TRBD1,few,17,TRBV7-3,CASSLTGTGGSYNEQFF,TGTGCCAGCAGCTTAACCGGGACAGGGGGCTCCTACAATGAGCAGTTCTTC
TRBJ2-7,NA,NA,14,TRBV5-1,CASSLDSRGYEQYF,TGCGCCAGCAGCCTGGACAGTCGGGGTTACGAGCAGTACTTC
TRBJ1-1,NA,many,17,TRBV4-1,CASSQVGVWSGRTEAFF,TGCGCCAGCAGCCAAGTTGGGGTTTGGTCGGGTAGGACTGAAGCTTTCTTT
TRBJ2-5,TRBD2,many,16,TRBV20-1,CSASSLAGGYQETQYF,TGCAGTGCTAGTTCCCTAGCGGGGGGGTACCAAGAGACCCAGTACTTC
TRBJ2-3,NA,few,16,TRBV6-6,CASTPRAEILTDTQYF,TGTGCCAGCACGCCCAGGGCGGAGATCCTCACAGATACGCAGTATTTT
TRBJ1-2,TRBD1,few,15,TRBV5-6,CASSWRGTGVYGYTF,TGTGCCAGCAGCTGGAGAGGGACAGGGGTCTATGGCTACACCTTC
TRBJ2-1,TRBD2,many,20,TRBV7-2,CASSLVDLGSGSTFYNEQFF,TGTGCCAGCAGCTTAGTAGATTTGGGTAGCGGGAGCACCTTCTACAATGAGCAGTTCTTC
TRBJ1-6,TRBD1,many,15,TRBV7-2,CASSPKTGVYSPLHF,TGTGCCAGCAGCCCAAAGACAGGGGTTTATTCACCCCTCCACTTT
TRBJ2-5,TRBD2,NA,15,TRBV19,CASSETSGSKETQYF,TGTGCCAGTAGTGAGACTAGCGGGTCTAAAGAGACCCAGTACTTC
TRBJ2-2,TRBD1,many,15,TRBV2,CASRPGQGYTGELFF,TGTGCCAGCAGACCGGGACAGGGCTACACCGGGGAGCTGTTTTTT
TRBJ2-5,TRBD2,few,15,TRBV7-8,CASNQGLAGVETQYF,TGTGCCAGCAACCAAGGACTAGCGGGGGTAGAGACCCAGTACTTC
TRBJ2-7,NA,many,14,TRBV5-1,CASGDYGSSYEQYF,TGCGCCAGCGGAGATTACGGCAGCTCCTACGAGCAGTACTTC